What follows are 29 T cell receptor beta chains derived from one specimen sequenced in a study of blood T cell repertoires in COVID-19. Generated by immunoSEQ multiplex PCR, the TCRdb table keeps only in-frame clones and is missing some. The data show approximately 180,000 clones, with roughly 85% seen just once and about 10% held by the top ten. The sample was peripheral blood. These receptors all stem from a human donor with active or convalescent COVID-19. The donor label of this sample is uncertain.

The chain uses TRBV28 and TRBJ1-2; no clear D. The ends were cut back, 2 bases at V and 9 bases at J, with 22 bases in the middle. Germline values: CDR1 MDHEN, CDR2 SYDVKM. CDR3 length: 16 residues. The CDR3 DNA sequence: TGTGCCAGCAGTTTACGAGGAGACCCCTCTCAACGTCGCTACACCTTC. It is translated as CASSLRGDPSQRRYTF.

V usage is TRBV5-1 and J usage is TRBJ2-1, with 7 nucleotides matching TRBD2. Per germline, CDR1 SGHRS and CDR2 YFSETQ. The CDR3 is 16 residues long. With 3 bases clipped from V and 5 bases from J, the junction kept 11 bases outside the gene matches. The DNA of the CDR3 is TGCGCCAGCAGCTCTTCCTTGACTAGCCCGAACAATGAGCAGTTCTTC. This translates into CASSSSLTSPNNEQFF.

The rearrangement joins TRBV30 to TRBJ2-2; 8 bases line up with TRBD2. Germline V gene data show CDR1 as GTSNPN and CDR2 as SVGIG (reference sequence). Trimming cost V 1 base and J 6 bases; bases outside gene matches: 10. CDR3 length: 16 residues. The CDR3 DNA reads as TGTGCCTGGAGTGAGTTGACGGGACTAGTCCCCGGGGAGCTGTTTTTT. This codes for CAWSELTGLVPGELFF.

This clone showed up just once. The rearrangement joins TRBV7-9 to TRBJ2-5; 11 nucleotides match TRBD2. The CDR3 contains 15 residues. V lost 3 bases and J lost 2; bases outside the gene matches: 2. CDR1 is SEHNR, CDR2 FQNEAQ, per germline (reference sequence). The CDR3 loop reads CASSFTSGGQETQYF. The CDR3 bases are TGTGCCAGCAGCTTTACTAGCGGGGGACAAGAGACCCAGTACTTC.

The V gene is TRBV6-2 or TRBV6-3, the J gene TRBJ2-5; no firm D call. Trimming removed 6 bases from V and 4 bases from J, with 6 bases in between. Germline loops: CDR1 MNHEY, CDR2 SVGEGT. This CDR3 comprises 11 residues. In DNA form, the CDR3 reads TGTGCCAGCAGCCCCAGAGAGACCCAGTACTTC. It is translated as CASSPRETQYF.

In DNA, the CDR3 is TGTGCCAGCAGTGAAGCGCCCCAGTTCAGGGAGCGGGAGGGCCTGGGGGTGAACGAGCAGTACTTC. Its translation is CASSEAPQFREREGLGVNEQYF. This chain connects TRBV2 to TRBJ2-7, with 10 bases matching TRBD2. The CDR3 covers 22 residues. Per germline, CDR1 SNHLY and CDR2 FYNNEI. V was pared by 0 bases and J by 5 bases, with 25 bases of the junction left unmatched.

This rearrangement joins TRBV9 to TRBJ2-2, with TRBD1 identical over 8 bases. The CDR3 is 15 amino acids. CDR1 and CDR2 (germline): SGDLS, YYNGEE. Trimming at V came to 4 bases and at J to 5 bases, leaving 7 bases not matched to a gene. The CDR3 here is CASSRGQGPTGELFF. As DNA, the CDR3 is TGTGCCAGCAGCCGAGGACAGGGCCCTACCGGGGAGCTGTTTTTT.

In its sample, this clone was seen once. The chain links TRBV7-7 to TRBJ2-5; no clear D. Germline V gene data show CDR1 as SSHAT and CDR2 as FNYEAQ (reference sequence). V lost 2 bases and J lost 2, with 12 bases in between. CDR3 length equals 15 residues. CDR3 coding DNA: TGTGCCAGCAGCTTACGACACCTTAAACAAGAGACCCAGTACTTC. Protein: CASSLRHLKQETQYF.

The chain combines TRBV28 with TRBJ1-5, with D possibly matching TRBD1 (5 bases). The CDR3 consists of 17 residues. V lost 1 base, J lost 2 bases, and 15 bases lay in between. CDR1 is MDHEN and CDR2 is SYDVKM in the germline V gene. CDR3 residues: CASSLSRGTGGNQPQHF. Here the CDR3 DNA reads TGTGCCAGCAGTTTATCCCGTGGCACAGGAGGCAATCAGCCCCAGCATTTT.

The CDR3 spells CASSPSLQGAREQFF. In DNA form, the CDR3 reads TGTGCCAGCAGCCCCTCCCTTCAGGGGGCGAGGGAGCAGTTCTTC. The J gene is TRBJ2-1, the V gene TRBV9; 8 bases match TRBD1. There are 15 residues in the CDR3. CDR1 and CDR2 (germline): SGDLS, YYNGEE. V shed 4 bases and J 10 bases; nucleotides not matched to a gene: 13.

As DNA, the CDR3 is TGTGCCTGGAGTGCGGGGATCGCTGGGGCCAACGTCCTGACTTTC. Its translation: CAWSAGIAGANVLTF. This chain connects TRBV30 to TRBJ2-6, with D possibly TRBD2 on 5 matching bases. Trimming stripped 1 base from V and 2 bases from J, with 9 bases between. CDR3 length: 15 residues. Germline V gene sequence: CDR1 GTSNPN, CDR2 SVGIG (reference sequence).

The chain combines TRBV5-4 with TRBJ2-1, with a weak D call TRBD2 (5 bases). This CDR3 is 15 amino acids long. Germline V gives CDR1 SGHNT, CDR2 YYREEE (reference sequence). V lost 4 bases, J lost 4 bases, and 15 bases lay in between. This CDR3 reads CASSAITGNYNEQFF. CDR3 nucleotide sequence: TGTGCCAGCAGCGCCATAACGGGGAATTACAATGAGCAGTTCTTC.

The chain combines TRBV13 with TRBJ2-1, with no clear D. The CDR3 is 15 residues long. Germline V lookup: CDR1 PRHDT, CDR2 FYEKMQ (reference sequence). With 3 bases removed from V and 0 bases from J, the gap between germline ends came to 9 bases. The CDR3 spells CASSFRGGSYNEQFF. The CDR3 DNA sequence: TGTGCCAGCAGCTTCAGAGGTGGCTCCTACAATGAGCAGTTCTTC. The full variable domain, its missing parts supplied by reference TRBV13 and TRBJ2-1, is AAGVIQSPRHLIKEKRETATLKCYPIPRHDTVYWYQQGPGQDPQFLISFYEKMQSDKGSIPDRFSAQQFSDYHSELNMSSLELGDSALYFCASSFRGGSYNEQFFGPGTRLTVL.

For the CDR3, the DNA is TGTGCCAGTAGTATAGATCCTCCCTGGACTAGCACAGATACGCAGTATTTT. Encoded protein: CASSIDPPWTSTDTQYF. This chain links TRBV19 with TRBJ2-3, with D perhaps matching TRBD2 (5 bases). Trimming took 0 bases from V and 0 from J, leaving 13 bases between them. The CDR3 is 17 residues long. CDR1 and CDR2 (germline): LNHDA, SQIVND (reference sequence).

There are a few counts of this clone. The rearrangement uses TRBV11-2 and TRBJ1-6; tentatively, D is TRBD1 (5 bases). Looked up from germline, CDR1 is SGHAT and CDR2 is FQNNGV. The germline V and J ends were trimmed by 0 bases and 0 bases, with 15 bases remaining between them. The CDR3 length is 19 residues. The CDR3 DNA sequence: TGTGCCAGCAGCTTAGATCCTGGGCAGGGTTTCTCCTATAATTCACCCCTCCACTTT. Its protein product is CASSLDPGQGFSYNSPLHF. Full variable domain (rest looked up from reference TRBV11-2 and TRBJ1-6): EAGVAQSPRYKIIEKRQSVAFWCNPISGHATLYWYQQILGQGPKLLIQFQNNGVVDDSQLPKDRFSAERLKGVDSTLKIQPAKLEDSAVYLCASSLDPGQGFSYNSPLHFGNGTRLTVT.

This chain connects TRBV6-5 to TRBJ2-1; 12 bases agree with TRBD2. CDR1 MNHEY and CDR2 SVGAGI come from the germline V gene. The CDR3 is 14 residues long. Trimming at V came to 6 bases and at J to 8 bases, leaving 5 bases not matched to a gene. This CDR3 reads CASRLAGGPYEQFF. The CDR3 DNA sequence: TGTGCCAGCAGGCTAGCGGGAGGGCCCTATGAGCAGTTCTTC.

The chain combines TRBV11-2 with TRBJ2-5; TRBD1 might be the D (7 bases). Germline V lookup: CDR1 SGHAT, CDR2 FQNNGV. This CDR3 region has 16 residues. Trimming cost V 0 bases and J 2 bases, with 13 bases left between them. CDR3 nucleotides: TGTGCCAGCAGCTTAGATACCAGGGGGAGGCAAGAGACCCAGTACTTC. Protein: CASSLDTRGRQETQYF.

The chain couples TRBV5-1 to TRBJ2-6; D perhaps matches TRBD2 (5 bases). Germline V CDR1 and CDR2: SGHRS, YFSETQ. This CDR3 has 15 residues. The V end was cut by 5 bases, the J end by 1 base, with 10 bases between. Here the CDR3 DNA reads TGCGCCAGCAGTCCGACTACATCTGGGGCCAACGTCCTGACTTTC. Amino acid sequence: CASSPTTSGANVLTF.

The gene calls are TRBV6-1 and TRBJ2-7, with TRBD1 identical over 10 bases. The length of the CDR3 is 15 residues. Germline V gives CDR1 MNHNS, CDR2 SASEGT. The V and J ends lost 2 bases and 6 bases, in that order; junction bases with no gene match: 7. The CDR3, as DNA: TGTGCCAGCAGTGAAAGGGGACAGGGGCCTGGCGAGCAGTACTTC. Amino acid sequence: CASSERGQGPGEQYF.

The CDR3 region is CASSLGTSGNTGELFF. The CDR3 region has the DNA TGTGCCAGCAGCCTAGGGACTAGCGGGAACACCGGGGAGCTGTTTTTT. This chain connects TRBV3-1 (or the pseudogene TRBV3-2) to TRBJ2-2, with 11 bases identical to TRBD2. Germline CDR1 is LGHDT and CDR2 is YNNKEL (reference sequence). The CDR3 runs to 16 residues. Losses at the gene ends were 4 bases for V and 1 base for J; bases not matched to a gene: 2.

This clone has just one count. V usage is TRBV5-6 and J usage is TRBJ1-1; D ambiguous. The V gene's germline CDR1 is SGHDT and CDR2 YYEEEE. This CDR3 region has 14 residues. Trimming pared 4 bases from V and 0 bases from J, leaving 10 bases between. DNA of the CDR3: TGTGCCAGCAGCCCAGGCTCCATGAACACTGAAGCTTTCTTT. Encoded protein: CASSPGSMNTEAFF.

The CDR3 is CASSALGTAKGADTQYF. The CDR3, as DNA: TGTGCCAGCAGCGCTTTGGGGACAGCCAAGGGAGCAGATACGCAGTATTTT. V gene TRBV5-6 combines with J gene TRBJ2-3, with 7 bases aligning to TRBD1. V shed 4 bases, J shed 4 bases, and the junction held 15 bases outside the gene matches. Per the germline V gene, CDR1 is SGHDT and CDR2 is YYEEEE. This CDR3 contains 17 residues.

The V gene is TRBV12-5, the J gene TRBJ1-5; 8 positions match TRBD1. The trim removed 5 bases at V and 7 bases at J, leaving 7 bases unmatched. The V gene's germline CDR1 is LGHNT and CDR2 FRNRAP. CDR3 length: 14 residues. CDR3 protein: CASGLGQGGQPQHF. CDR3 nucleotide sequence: TGTGCTAGTGGTCTCGGACAGGGAGGGCAGCCCCAGCATTTT.

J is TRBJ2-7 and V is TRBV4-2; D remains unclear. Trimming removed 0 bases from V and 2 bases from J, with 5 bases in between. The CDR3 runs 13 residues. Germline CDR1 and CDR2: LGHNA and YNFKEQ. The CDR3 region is CASSQDYPYEQYF. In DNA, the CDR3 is TGTGCCAGCAGCCAAGACTACCCCTACGAGCAGTACTTC.

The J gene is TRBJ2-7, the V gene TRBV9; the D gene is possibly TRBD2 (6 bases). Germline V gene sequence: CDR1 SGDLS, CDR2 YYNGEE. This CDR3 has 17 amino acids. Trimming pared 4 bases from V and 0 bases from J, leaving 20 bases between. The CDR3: CASSSRDWNAGSYEQYF. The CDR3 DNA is TGTGCCAGCAGCTCACGGGACTGGAACGCGGGCTCCTACGAGCAGTACTTC.

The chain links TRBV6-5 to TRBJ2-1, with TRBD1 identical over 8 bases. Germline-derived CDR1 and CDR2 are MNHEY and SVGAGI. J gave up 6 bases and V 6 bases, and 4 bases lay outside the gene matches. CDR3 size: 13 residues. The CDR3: CASSRTGINEQFF. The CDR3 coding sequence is TGTGCCAGCAGCCGGACAGGGATCAATGAGCAGTTCTTC.

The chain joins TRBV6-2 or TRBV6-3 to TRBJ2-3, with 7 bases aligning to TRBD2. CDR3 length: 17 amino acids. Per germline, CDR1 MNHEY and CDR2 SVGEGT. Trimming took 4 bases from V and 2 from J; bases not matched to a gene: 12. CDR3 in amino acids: CASSSSPPSGYTDTQYF. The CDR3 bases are TGTGCCAGCAGTTCCTCGCCACCTAGCGGATACACAGATACGCAGTATTTT.

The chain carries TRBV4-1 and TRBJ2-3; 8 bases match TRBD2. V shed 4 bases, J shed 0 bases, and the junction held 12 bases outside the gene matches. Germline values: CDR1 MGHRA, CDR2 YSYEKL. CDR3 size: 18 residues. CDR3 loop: CASSRPAGATTSTDTQYF. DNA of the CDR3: TGCGCCAGCAGCCGACCAGCGGGGGCGACTACTAGCACAGATACGCAGTATTTT.

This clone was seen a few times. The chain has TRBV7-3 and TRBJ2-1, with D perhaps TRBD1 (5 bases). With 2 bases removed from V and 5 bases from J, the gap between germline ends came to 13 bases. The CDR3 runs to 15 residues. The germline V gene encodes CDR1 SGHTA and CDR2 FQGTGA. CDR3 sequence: CASSLSLGADNEQFF. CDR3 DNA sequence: TGTGCCAGCAGCTTATCACTTGGGGCCGACAATGAGCAGTTCTTC. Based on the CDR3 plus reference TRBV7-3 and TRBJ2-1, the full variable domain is GAGVSQTPSNKVTEKGKYVELRCDPISGHTALYWYRQSLGQGPEFLIYFQGTGAADDSGLPNDRFFAVRPEGSVSTLKIQRTERGDSAVYLCASSLSLGADNEQFFGPGTRLTVL.